The following is a T cell receptor (beta chain) sequence with its context. The target antigen is unknown. Amplification used 60 V beta primers and 13 J beta primers. The method was immunoSEQ multiplex PCR; TCRdb's version includes in-frame clones alone and lacks a portion of them. The table has 80,000 to 100,000 clones, about four fifths seen once. This specimen belongs to a study of glioma-infiltrating T cells after dendritic cell vaccination. Regarding the study as a whole: TCR clonality showed no direct relationship with survival.

Germline lookup yields CDR1 SGDLS and CDR2 YYNGEE. This CDR3 is 16 amino acids long. Trimming took 1 base from V and 3 from J; bases not matched to a gene: 7. Blood PBMC samples: pre-vaccination, two weeks post third vaccination, and at tumor progression. The chain uses TRBV9 and TRBJ1-2, with 9 bases aligning to TRBD1. The TCR sequence derives from a human donor with glioblastoma. The starting material was blood, obtained before dendritic cell vaccination. Here the CDR3 DNA reads TGTGCCAGCAGCGTAACTACAGGGGGCTGGGACTATGGCTACACCTTC. Translating gives CASSVTTGGWDYGYTF.